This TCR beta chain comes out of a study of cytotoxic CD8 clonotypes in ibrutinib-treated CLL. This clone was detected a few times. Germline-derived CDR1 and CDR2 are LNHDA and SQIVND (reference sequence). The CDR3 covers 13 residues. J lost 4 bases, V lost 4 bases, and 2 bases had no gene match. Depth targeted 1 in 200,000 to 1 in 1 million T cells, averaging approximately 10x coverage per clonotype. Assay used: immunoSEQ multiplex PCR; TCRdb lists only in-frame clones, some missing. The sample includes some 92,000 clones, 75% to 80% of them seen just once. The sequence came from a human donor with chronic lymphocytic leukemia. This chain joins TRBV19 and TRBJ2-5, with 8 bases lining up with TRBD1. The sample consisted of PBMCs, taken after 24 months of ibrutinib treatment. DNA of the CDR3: TGTGCCAGTAGTAGCCAGGGGGCAGAGACCCAGTACTTC. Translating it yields CASSSQGAETQYF. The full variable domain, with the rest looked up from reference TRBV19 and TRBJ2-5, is DGGITQSPKYLFRKEGQNVTLSCEQNLNHDAMYWYRQDPGQGLRLIYYSQIVNDFQKGDIAEGYSVSREKKESFPLTVTSAQKNPTAFYLCASSSQGAETQYFGPGTRLLVL.